One sample yielded the 29 T cell receptor beta chains listed below, sequenced in a study of OX40 agonist ivuxolimab in advanced cancers. Libraries were prepared through the immunoSEQ multiplex PCR assay. The immuneACCESS repertoire file appears here via TCRdb, limited to in-frame rearrangements. These files lack a portion of the clones; in checked studies, under half of the deficit traces to unresolved V genes, and the cause of the others is not known. The sample table contains about 16,000 clones; only one count was recorded for around four fifths of them. The ten largest clones add up to 72% of the sample. Specimen: CD4+ or CD8+ T cells sorted from blood, collected in a trial of the OX40 agonist ivuxolimab. These receptors originate from an adult with an advanced solid tumor such as melanoma, head and neck, liver or kidney cancer.

The chain carries TRBV4-3 and TRBJ1-3; tentative D call: TRBD1 (5 bases). Germline loops: CDR1 LGHNA, CDR2 YSLEER. The length of the CDR3 is 18 residues. The V end lost 0 bases, the J end lost 2 bases, and 17 bases lay between the germline ends. CDR3 DNA: TGCGCCAGCAGCCAAGAGTTGGCTGGGGGGTACCCTGGAAACACCATATATTTT. Amino acids: CASSQELAGGYPGNTIYF.

CDR3 residues: CATSSDRDTQPQHF. CDR3 nucleotides: TGTGCCACCAGCAGTGACAGGGACACTCAGCCCCAGCATTTT. The chain uses TRBV15 and TRBJ1-5; 7 nucleotides line up with TRBD1. The CDR3 is 14 amino acids. Per germline, CDR1 LNHNV and CDR2 YYDKDF (reference sequence). The trim removed 3 bases at V and 6 bases at J, leaving 5 bases unmatched.

V and J are TRBV7-2 and TRBJ2-7; D not resolved. This CDR3 comprises 13 residues. The V and J ends lost 4 bases and 5 bases respectively, with 12 bases between them. The germline CDR1 and CDR2 sequences are SGHTA and FQGNSA. The CDR3 region is CASSSGMGNEQYF. CDR3 bases: TGTGCCAGCAGCTCGGGTATGGGGAACGAGCAGTACTTC.

The gene calls are TRBV5-1 and TRBJ2-3, with no clear D. The V and J ends lost 1 base and 0 bases respectively, with 12 bases between them. CDR1 is SGHRS and CDR2 is YFSETQ in the germline V gene. The CDR3 covers 16 residues. In nucleotides, the CDR3 is TGCGCCAGCAGCTTGCCGGAGTACTCTAGCACAGATACGCAGTATTTT. Protein product: CASSLPEYSSTDTQYF.

The J gene is TRBJ2-7, the V gene TRBV4-3, with D possibly called TRBD1 or TRBD2 (5 bases each). This CDR3 is 14 amino acids long. In germline, CDR1 is LGHNA, CDR2 YSLEER. Trimming stripped 1 base from V and 5 bases from J, with 12 bases between. The chain's CDR3 is CASSQARWGNEQYF. CDR3 coding DNA: TGCGCCAGCAGCCAAGCCAGGTGGGGGAACGAGCAGTACTTC.

This clone occurred once. The chain combines TRBV27 with TRBJ2-5; D is possibly TRBD1 or TRBD2 (6 bases each). CDR1 is MNHEY and CDR2 is SMNVEV in the germline V gene (reference sequence). Trimming shortened V by 9 bases and J by 9 bases, and 17 bases separated the two germline ends. This CDR3 has 12 residues. Written as DNA, the CDR3 is TGTGCCAGTGGGGGGCTAGCGCATTCCCAGTACTTC. Amino acids: CASGGLAHSQYF.

The chain employs TRBV2 and TRBJ2-1; D gene uncertain. The CDR3 spans 15 residues. The V gene lost 1 base and the J gene lost 0 bases, with 7 bases spanning the gap. Germline V gene sequence: CDR1 SNHLY, CDR2 FYNNEI. Written as DNA, the CDR3 is TGTGCCAGCAGTGAAGGGGTTAGCTCCTACAATGAGCAGTTCTTC. Residues: CASSEGVSSYNEQFF. Drawing the rest from reference TRBV2 and TRBJ2-1, the complete variable domain is EPEVTQTPSHQVTQMGQEVILRCVPISNHLYFYWYRQILGQKVEFLVSFYNNEISEKSEIFDDQFSVERPDGSNFTLKIRSTKLEDSAMYFCASSEGVSSYNEQFFGPGTRLTVL.

In its sample, this clone was seen once. The rearrangement links TRBV10-1 to TRBJ2-7; D not resolved. CDR1 and CDR2 (germline): WNHNN, SYGVQD (reference sequence). The CDR3 runs 13 residues. V gave up 0 bases and J gave up 6 bases, with 9 bases separating them. CDR3 sequence: CASSESLSSEQYF. The CDR3 DNA is TGCGCCAGCAGTGAGTCGCTTAGCTCCGAGCAGTACTTC.

The J gene is TRBJ2-1, the V gene TRBV15; D possibly corresponds to TRBD2 (5 bases). This CDR3 is built from 16 residues. Between the trimmed V and J ends, which lost 5 bases and 3 bases, there was a span of 17 bases. Germline loops: CDR1 LNHNV, CDR2 YYDKDF (reference sequence). The CDR3 region is CATSPLTRTFYNEQFF. In DNA form, the CDR3 reads TGTGCCACCAGCCCGTTAACAAGGACTTTCTACAATGAGCAGTTCTTC.

The chain is built from TRBV28 and TRBJ1-1; TRBD1 might be the D (6 bases). Trimming pared 6 bases from V and 4 bases from J, leaving 12 bases between. The CDR3 sequence is 13 residues long. Germline values: CDR1 MDHEN, CDR2 SYDVKM. The CDR3 protein is CASSRTGSTEAFF. CDR3 bases: TGTGCCAGCAGCCGCACAGGGAGCACTGAAGCTTTCTTT.

This rearrangement joins TRBV11-2 to TRBJ2-3; D might be TRBD1 or TRBD2, each matching 5 bases. The CDR3 loop spans 12 amino acids. The germline V gene has CDR1 SGHAT and CDR2 FQNNGV. V was trimmed by 1 base and J by 6 bases, leaving 5 bases between them. CDR3 in DNA: TGTGCCAGCAGCTTAGGGGGGGATACGCAGTATTTT. Translated, it gives CASSLGGDTQYF.

V is TRBV27 and J is TRBJ2-3; 11 bases fit TRBD2. In germline, CDR1 is MNHEY, CDR2 SMNVEV (reference sequence). V gave up 6 bases and J gave up 5 bases; unmatched junction bases: 10. The CDR3 contains 16 residues. The CDR3 DNA is TGTGCCAGCAGCATGGCCCTCGGACTAGCGGGAGATACGCAGTATTTT. Translated: CASSMALGLAGDTQYF.

The chain combines TRBV5-6 with TRBJ2-7, with D unclear. The ends were cut back, 3 bases at V and 3 bases at J, with 13 bases in the middle. This CDR3 spans 14 amino acids. Germline loops: CDR1 SGHDT, CDR2 YYEEEE. The DNA of the CDR3 is TGTGCCAGCAGCTACTCGACGTGGTACTACGAGCAGTACTTC. Translating gives CASSYSTWYYEQYF.

J is TRBJ2-7 and V is TRBV4-1; D not resolved. Germline V gene sequence: CDR1 MGHRA, CDR2 YSYEKL. Trimming took off 2 bases at V and 4 bases at J, with 12 bases between the two ends. This CDR3 has 14 amino acids. The CDR3, as DNA: TGCGCCAGCAGCCAAAAGGGTGGGGAATACGAGCAGTACTTC. It is translated as CASSQKGGEYEQYF.

There are a few counts of this clone. J is TRBJ2-7 and V is TRBV19; TRBD2 agrees at 7 bases. The CDR3 extends over 13 amino acids. Trimming at V came to 9 bases and at J to 2 bases, leaving 7 bases not matched to a gene. CDR1 is LNHDA, CDR2 SQIVND, per germline (reference sequence). In DNA form, the CDR3 reads TGTGCCAGCAGCCGGGGGGAGGCCTACGAGCAGTACTTC. It codes for CASSRGEAYEQYF.

The rearrangement joins TRBV6-1 to TRBJ1-3, with 8 bases matching TRBD1. Germline assignment: CDR1 MNHNS and CDR2 SASEGT. V dropped 1 base and J dropped 2; count of bases not matched to a gene: 1. The CDR3 loop spans 15 amino acids. CDR3 amino acids: CASSEETGAGNTIYF. The CDR3 DNA follows: TGTGCCAGCAGTGAAGAGACAGGGGCTGGAAACACCATATATTTT.

The V gene is TRBV5-4, the J gene TRBJ2-1, with 10 positions matching TRBD2. Germline V gene sequence: CDR1 SGHNT, CDR2 YYREEE (reference sequence). This CDR3 has 13 residues. CDR3 protein: CAASGSGYNEQFF. The CDR3 DNA sequence: TGTGCGGCTAGCGGGAGTGGGTACAATGAGCAGTTCTTC.

V usage is TRBV7-8 and J usage is TRBJ2-7, with 10 bases identical to TRBD1. The germline CDR1 and CDR2 sequences are SGHVS and FQNEAQ. The CDR3 has 15 amino acids. V shed 4 bases, J shed 5 bases, and the junction held 8 bases outside the gene matches. The CDR3 here is CASSSPLDRGNEQYF. The CDR3 bases are TGTGCCAGCAGCTCTCCTTTGGACAGGGGGAACGAGCAGTACTTC.

The chain couples TRBV13 to TRBJ1-1; tentative D call: TRBD1 (5 bases). Trimming took 4 bases from V and 1 from J, leaving 10 bases between them. CDR3 size: 14 residues. The germline V gene has CDR1 PRHDT and CDR2 FYEKMQ (reference sequence). The CDR3 bases are TGTGCCAGCAGCTCCCGGGACCAGAACACTGAAGCTTTCTTT. Protein sequence: CASSSRDQNTEAFF.

This chain joins TRBV28 and TRBJ2-1, with no clear D. V was shortened by 1 base and J by 3 bases, with 4 bases between the two germline ends. The germline CDR1 and CDR2 sequences are MDHEN and SYDVKM. This CDR3 comprises 13 residues. The DNA for the CDR3 is TGTGCCAGCAGTTTATACTACTACAATGAGCAGTTCTTC. This codes for CASSLYYYNEQFF. Filled out from reference TRBV28 and TRBJ2-1, the complete variable domain reads DVKVTQSSRYLVKRTGEKVFLECVQDMDHENMFWYRQDPGLGLRLIYFSYDVKMKEKGDIPEGYSVSREKKERFSLILESASTNQTSMYLCASSLYYYNEQFFGPGTRLTVL.

The rearrangement links TRBV5-1 to TRBJ2-7, with TRBD1 matching over 7 bases. This CDR3 has 15 residues. V gave up 0 bases and J gave up 3 bases; unmatched junction bases: 6. Germline CDR1 reads SGHRS; CDR2 reads YFSETQ. The CDR3 spells CASSLAETGSYEQYF. For the CDR3, the DNA is TGCGCCAGCAGCTTGGCCGAGACAGGGAGCTACGAGCAGTACTTC.

CDR3 DNA sequence: TGTGCCAGCAGCCTTTCCTCTGGGCGGGGCTCCTACAATGAGCAGTTCTTC. Protein: CASSLSSGRGSYNEQFF. This rearrangement joins TRBV16 to TRBJ2-1, with a possible D match to TRBD2 (6 bases). Germline V gene sequence: CDR1 KGHSY, CDR2 FQNENV. With 4 bases removed from V and 0 bases from J, the gap between germline ends came to 16 bases. The CDR3 has 17 residues.

This rearrangement joins TRBV27 to TRBJ2-7, with 11 nucleotides matching TRBD1. The CDR3 is made up of 16 amino acids. J gave up 0 bases and V 3 bases, and 4 bases lay outside the gene matches. Germline loops: CDR1 MNHEY, CDR2 SMNVEV (reference sequence). The chain's CDR3 is CASSLRTGGFSYEQYF. The DNA of the CDR3 is TGTGCCAGCAGTTTGCGGACAGGGGGCTTCTCCTACGAGCAGTACTTC.

The V and J genes are TRBV14 and TRBJ2-3; 9 nucleotides align to TRBD1. V trimming: 8 bases; J trimming: 10 bases; junction bases outside the gene matches: 16. Germline V gene lookup returns CDR1 SGHDN and CDR2 FVKESK. The CDR3 is 15 residues long. Here the CDR3 DNA reads TGTGCCAGCCATGGGAAGGGACAGGGAGCCGTAGCGCAGTATTTT. Translation: CASHGKGQGAVAQYF.

The rearrangement joins TRBV27 to TRBJ2-3; TRBD2 agrees at 12 bases. V lost 6 bases and J lost 6; bases outside the gene matches: 7. From germline, CDR1 is MNHEY and CDR2 SMNVEV (reference sequence). The CDR3 contains 15 residues. The CDR3 nucleotides read TGTGCCAGCAGCCAACTAGCGGGAGGTGGGGATACGCAGTATTTT. Translated: CASSQLAGGGDTQYF.

The V and J genes are TRBV5-1 and TRBJ2-7, with TRBD1 matching 10 bases. The V segment lost 0 bases and the J segment 4 bases; nucleotides outside the gene matches: 4. Germline loops: CDR1 SGHRS, CDR2 YFSETQ. This CDR3 contains 15 residues. The CDR3 reads CASSLDLGQGYEQYF. CDR3 sequence (DNA): TGCGCCAGCAGCTTGGATTTGGGACAGGGGTACGAGCAGTACTTC.

The J gene is TRBJ2-1, the V gene TRBV6-5; TRBD2 matches 10 bases. CDR3 length: 15 residues. The J segment lost 7 bases and the V segment lost 7 bases, leaving 10 bases of the junction unmatched. The germline V gene encodes CDR1 MNHEY and CDR2 SVGAGI. In DNA form, the CDR3 reads TGTGCCAGCACATACAGTGGGACTAGCGTTAATGAGCAGTTCTTC. This translates into CASTYSGTSVNEQFF.

J is TRBJ1-6 and V is TRBV27; weak D call: TRBD1 (5 bases). Per germline, CDR1 MNHEY and CDR2 SMNVEV (reference sequence). Trimming removed 0 bases from V and 0 bases from J, with 9 bases in between. This CDR3 comprises 17 residues. CDR3 amino acids: CASSLSQGSSYNSPLHF. Here the CDR3 DNA reads TGTGCCAGCAGTTTATCGCAGGGAAGCTCCTATAATTCACCCCTCCACTTT.

This chain connects TRBV30 to TRBJ1-4; 7 bases agree with TRBD1. Germline CDR1 reads GTSNPN; CDR2 reads SVGIG (reference sequence). Trimming removed 2 bases from V and 8 bases from J; junction bases left unmatched: 20. This CDR3 has 18 residues. The CDR3 DNA sequence: TGTGCCTGGAGTATTACCACAGGGGAGGGAGGCCTTAGGGAAAAACTGTTTTTT. It is translated as CAWSITTGEGGLREKLFF.